Below, one TCR beta chain is given with its context. Generated by immunoSEQ multiplex PCR, the TCRdb table keeps only in-frame clones and is missing some. Of more than 300,000 clones in the sample, 88% were seen once. The CDR3 has 13 residues. V dropped 4 bases and J dropped 6 bases, with 9 bases sitting between them. Germline values: CDR1 SNHLY, CDR2 FYNNEI. This sample is part of a study of blood T cell repertoires in COVID-19. Overall study: From T cells, B-cell-depleted T cells, or PBMCs came the material, which was cDNA or gDNA.

Sequencing was carried out using PBMCs or T cells enriched from blood (not recorded which). This TCR derives from a woman aged 18-35 years who had recovered from COVID-19. This chain connects TRBV2 to TRBJ2-2; tentative D call: TRBD1 (6 bases). CDR3 residues: CASSGTASGELFF. The CDR3 nucleotides read TGTGCCAGCAGTGGGACAGCGTCCGGGGAGCTGTTTTTT.